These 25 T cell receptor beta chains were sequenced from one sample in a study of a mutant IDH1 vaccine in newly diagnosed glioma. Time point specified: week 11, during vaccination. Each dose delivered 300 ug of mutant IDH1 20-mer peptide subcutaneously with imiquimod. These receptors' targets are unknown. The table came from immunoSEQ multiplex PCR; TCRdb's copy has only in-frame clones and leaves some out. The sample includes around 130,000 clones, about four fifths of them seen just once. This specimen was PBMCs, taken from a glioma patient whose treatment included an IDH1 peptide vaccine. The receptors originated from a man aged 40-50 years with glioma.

In DNA, the CDR3 is TGTGCCAGCTCACCCTTAGACAGATACTACGAGCAGTACTTC. It translates to CASSPLDRYYEQYF. V usage is TRBV18 and J usage is TRBJ2-7; possible D gene TRBD1, 5 bases. V dropped 3 bases and J dropped 3 bases, with 12 bases sitting between them. This CDR3 spans 14 amino acids. Germline V gene lookup returns CDR1 KGHSH and CDR2 LQKENI.

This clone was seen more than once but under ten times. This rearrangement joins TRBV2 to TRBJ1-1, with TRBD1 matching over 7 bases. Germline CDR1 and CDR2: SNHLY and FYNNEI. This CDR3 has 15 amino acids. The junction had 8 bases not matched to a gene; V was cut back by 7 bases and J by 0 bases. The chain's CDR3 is CASTPGQRLNTEAFF. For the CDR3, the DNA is TGTGCCAGCACACCGGGACAGAGACTGAACACTGAAGCTTTCTTT.

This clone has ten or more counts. CDR3 protein: CASSLIYDYGYTF. The CDR3 coding sequence is TGTGCCAGCAGCCTGATCTATGACTATGGCTACACCTTC. The V and J genes are TRBV21-1 and TRBJ1-2. TRBV21-1 is deemed a pseudogene. The CDR3 has 13 amino acids.

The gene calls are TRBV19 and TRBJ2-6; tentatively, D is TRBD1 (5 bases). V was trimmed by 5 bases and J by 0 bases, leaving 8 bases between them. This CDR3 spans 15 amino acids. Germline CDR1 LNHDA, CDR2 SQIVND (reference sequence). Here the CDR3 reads CASSPTGSGANVLTF. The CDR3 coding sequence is TGTGCCAGTAGTCCCACAGGCTCTGGGGCCAACGTCCTGACTTTC.

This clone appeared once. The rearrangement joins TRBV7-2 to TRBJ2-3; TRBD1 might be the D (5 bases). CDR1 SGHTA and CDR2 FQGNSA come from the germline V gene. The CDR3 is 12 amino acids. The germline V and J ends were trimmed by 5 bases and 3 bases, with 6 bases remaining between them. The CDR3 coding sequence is TGTGCCAGCAGCCGGACAACAGATACGCAGTATTTT. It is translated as CASSRTTDTQYF.

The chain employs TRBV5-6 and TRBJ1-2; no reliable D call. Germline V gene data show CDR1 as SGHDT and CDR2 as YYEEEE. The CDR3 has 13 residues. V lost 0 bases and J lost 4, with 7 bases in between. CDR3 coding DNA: TGTGCCAGCAGCTTGGCAGGCTCCTATGGCTACACCTTC. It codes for CASSLAGSYGYTF.

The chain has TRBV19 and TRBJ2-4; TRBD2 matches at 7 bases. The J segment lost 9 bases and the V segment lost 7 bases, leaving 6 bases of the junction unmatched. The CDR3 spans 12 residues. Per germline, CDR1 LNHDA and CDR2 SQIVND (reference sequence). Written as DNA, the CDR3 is TGTGCCAGTACCTCATCGGGGGGCATTCAGTACTTC. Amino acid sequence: CASTSSGGIQYF.

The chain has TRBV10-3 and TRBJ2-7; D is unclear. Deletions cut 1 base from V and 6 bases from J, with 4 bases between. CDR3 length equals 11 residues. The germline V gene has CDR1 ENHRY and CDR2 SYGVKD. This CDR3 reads CAISEFGEQYF. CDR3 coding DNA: TGTGCCATCAGTGAGTTTGGCGAGCAGTACTTC.

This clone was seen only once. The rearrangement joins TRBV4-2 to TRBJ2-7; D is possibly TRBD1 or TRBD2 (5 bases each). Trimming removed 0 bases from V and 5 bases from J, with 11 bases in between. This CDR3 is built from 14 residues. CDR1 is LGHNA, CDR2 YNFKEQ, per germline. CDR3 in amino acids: CASSQDLGDHEQYF. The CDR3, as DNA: TGTGCCAGCAGCCAAGATCTCGGGGACCACGAGCAGTACTTC.

As DNA, the CDR3 is TGTGCCAGCAGGCCCCCGAGCTCCGAGACCCAGTACTTC. Protein: CASRPPSSETQYF. The V gene is TRBV2, the J gene TRBJ2-5, with D unresolved. The germline V gene encodes CDR1 SNHLY and CDR2 FYNNEI. Trimming stripped 6 bases from V and 5 bases from J, with 13 bases between. The CDR3 is 13 residues long.

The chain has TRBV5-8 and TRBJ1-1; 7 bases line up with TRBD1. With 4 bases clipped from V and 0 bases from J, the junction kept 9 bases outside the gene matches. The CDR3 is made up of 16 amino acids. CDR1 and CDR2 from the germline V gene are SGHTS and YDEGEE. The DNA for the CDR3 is TGTGCCAGCAGCCTCAACAGGGGAATCGTGAACACTGAAGCTTTCTTT. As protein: CASSLNRGIVNTEAFF.

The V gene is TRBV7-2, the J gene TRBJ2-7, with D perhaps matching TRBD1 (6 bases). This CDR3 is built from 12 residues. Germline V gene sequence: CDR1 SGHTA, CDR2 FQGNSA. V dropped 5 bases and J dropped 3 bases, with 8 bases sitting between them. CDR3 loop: CASSQGYYEQYF. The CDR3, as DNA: TGTGCCAGCAGCCAGGGGTACTACGAGCAGTACTTC.

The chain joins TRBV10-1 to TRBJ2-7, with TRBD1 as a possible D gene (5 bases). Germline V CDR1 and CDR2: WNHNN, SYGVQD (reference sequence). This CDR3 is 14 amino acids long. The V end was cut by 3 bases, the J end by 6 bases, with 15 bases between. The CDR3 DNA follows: TGCGCCAGCAGTGAAGGCAGGGCGAGCCTCGAGCAGTACTTC. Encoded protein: CASSEGRASLEQYF.

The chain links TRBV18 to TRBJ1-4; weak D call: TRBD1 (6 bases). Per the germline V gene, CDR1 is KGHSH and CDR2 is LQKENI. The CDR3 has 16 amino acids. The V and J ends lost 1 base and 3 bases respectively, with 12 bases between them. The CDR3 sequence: CASSPQPQGANEKLFF. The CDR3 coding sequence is TGTGCCAGCTCACCACAACCACAGGGAGCTAATGAAAAACTGTTTTTT.

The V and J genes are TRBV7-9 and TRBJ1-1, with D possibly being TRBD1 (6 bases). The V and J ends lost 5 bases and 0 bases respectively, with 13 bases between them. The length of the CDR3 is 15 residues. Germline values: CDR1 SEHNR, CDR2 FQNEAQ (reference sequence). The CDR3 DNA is TGTGCCAGCAGCGCAACGACAGGTTTGAACACTGAAGCTTTCTTT. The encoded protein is CASSATTGLNTEAFF.

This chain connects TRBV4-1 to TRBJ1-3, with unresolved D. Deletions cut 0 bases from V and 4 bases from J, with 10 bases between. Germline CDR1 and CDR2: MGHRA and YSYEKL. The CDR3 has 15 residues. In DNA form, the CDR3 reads TGCGCCAGCAGCCAAGAAGGGTTGGCCGGAAACACCATATATTTT. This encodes CASSQEGLAGNTIYF.

CDR3 sequence (DNA): TGTGCCACCAGCGCACGCCAAGAGGGTAGACGCTACACCTTC. Translated, it gives CATSARQEGRRYTF. The V gene is TRBV15, the J gene TRBJ1-2; no reliable D call. Germline CDR1 is LNHNV and CDR2 is YYDKDF (reference sequence). Trimming shortened V by 5 bases and J by 9 bases, and 19 bases separated the two germline ends. The CDR3 covers 14 residues.

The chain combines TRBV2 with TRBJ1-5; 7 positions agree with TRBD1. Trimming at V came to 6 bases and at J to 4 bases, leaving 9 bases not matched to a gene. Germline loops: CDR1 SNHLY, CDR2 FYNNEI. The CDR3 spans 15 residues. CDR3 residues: CASSFDRVKNQPQHF. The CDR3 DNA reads TGTGCCAGCAGCTTCGACAGGGTAAAGAATCAGCCCCAGCATTTT.

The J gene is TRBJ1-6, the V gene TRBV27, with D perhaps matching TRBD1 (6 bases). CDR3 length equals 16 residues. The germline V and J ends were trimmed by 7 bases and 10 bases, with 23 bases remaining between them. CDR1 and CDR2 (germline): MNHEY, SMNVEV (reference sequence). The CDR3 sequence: CASKPLLRGWGSPLHF. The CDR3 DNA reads TGTGCCAGCAAGCCCCTACTTAGGGGGTGGGGGTCACCCCTCCACTTT.

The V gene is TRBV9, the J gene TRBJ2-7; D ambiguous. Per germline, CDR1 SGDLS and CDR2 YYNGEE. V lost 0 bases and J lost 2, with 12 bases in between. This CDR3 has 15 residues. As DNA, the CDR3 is TGTGCCAGCAGCGTAGGGGTCGGCGGTCCCTACGAGCAGTACTTC. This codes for CASSVGVGGPYEQYF.

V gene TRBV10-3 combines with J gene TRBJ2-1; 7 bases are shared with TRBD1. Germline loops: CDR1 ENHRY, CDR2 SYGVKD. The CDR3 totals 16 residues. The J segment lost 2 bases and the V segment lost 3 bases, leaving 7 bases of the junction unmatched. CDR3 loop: CAISERQGRTYNEQFF. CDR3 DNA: TGTGCCATCAGTGAAAGACAGGGTAGGACCTACAATGAGCAGTTCTTC.

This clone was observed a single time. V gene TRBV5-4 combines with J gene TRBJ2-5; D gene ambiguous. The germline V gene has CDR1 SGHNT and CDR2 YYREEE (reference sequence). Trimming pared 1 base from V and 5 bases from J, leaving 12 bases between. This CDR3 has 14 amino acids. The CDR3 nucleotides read TGTGCCAGCAGCTTGATTTGGGTGCCGGAGACCCAGTACTTC. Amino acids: CASSLIWVPETQYF.

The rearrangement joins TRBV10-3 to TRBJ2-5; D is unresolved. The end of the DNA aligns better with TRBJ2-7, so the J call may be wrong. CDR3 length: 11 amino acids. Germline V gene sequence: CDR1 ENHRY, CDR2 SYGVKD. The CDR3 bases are TGTGCCATCAGTGACTCGTTCGAGCAGTACTTC. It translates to CAISDSFEQYF.

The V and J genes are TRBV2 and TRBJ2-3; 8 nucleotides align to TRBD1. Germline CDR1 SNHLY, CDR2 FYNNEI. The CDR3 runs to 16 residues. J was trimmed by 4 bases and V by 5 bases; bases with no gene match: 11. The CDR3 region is CASSPDRAVGADTQYF. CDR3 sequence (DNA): TGTGCCAGCAGTCCGGACAGGGCGGTTGGTGCAGATACGCAGTATTTT.

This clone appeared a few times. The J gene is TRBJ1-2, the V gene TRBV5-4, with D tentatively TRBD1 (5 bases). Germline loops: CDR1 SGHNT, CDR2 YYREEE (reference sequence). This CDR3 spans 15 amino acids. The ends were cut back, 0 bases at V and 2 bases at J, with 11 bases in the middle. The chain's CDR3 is CASSLGQINNYGYTF. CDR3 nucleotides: TGTGCCAGCAGCTTGGGACAGATCAACAACTATGGCTACACCTTC.